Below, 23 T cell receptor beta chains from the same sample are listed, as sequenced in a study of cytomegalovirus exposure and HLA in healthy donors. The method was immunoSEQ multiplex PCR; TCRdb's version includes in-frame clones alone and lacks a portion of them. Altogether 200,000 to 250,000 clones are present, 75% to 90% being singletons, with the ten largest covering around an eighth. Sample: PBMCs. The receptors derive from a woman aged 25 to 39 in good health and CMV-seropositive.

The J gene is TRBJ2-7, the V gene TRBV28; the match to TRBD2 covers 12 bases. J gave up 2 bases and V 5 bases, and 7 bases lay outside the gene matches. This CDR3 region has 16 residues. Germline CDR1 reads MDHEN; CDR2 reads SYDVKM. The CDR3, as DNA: TGTGCCAGCAGTCTGCTAGCGGGGGGGTACGCCTACGAGCAGTACTTC. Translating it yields CASSLLAGGYAYEQYF.

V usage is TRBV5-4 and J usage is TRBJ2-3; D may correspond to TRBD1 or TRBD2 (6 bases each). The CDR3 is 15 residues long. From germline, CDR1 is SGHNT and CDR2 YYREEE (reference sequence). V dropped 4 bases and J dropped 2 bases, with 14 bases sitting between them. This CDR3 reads CASSRSRGVTDTQYF. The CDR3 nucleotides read TGTGCCAGCAGCCGGAGTAGGGGGGTCACAGATACGCAGTATTTT.

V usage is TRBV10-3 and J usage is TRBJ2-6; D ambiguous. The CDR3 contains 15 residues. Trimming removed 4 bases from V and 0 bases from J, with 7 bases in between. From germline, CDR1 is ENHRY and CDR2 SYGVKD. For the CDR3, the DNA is TGTGCCATCAGTGTTTTGATCTCTGGGGCCAACGTCCTGACTTTC. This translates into CAISVLISGANVLTF.

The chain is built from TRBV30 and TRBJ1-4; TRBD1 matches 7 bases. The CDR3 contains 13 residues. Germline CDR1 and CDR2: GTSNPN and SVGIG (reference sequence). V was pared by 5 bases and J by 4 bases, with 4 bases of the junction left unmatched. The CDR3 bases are TGTGCCTGGGCCCGGGACAGTAATGAAAAACTGTTTTTT. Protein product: CAWARDSNEKLFF.

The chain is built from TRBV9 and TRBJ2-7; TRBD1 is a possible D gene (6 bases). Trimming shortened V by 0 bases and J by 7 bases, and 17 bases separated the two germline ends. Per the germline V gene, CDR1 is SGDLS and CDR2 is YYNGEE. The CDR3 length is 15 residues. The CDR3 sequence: CASSVGNFLGGEQYF. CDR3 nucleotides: TGTGCCAGCAGCGTAGGCAACTTCCTAGGGGGAGAGCAGTACTTC.

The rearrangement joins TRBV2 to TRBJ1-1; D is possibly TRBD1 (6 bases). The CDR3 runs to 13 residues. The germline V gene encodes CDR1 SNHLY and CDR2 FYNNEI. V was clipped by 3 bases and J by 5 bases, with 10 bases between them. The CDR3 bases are TGTGCCAGCAGTGAGTACAGGGCGACTGAAGCTTTCTTT. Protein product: CASSEYRATEAFF.

The DNA for the CDR3 is TGTGCCAGCAGCCCCGGGGCTAGCGGGAGGGAAGAGACCCAGTACTTC. It translates to CASSPGASGREETQYF. The chain has TRBV13 and TRBJ2-5, with 12 nucleotides matching TRBD2. The CDR3 loop spans 16 amino acids. Germline V gene sequence: CDR1 PRHDT, CDR2 FYEKMQ (reference sequence). Losses at the gene ends were 5 bases for V and 3 bases for J; bases not matched to a gene: 7. The variable domain in full, completed from reference TRBV13 and TRBJ2-5, reads AAGVIQSPRHLIKEKRETATLKCYPIPRHDTVYWYQQGPGQDPQFLISFYEKMQSDKGSIPDRFSAQQFSDYHSELNMSSLELGDSALYFCASSPGASGREETQYFGPGTRLLVL.

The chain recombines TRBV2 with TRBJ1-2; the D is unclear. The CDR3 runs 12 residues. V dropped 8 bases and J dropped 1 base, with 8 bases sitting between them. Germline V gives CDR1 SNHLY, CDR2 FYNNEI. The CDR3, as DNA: TGTGCCAGCGGTAGGGATAACTATGGCTACACCTTC. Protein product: CASGRDNYGYTF.

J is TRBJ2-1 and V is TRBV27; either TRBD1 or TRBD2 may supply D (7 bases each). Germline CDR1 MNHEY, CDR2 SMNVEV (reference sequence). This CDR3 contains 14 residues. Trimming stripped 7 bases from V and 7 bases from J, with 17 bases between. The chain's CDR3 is CASNWEGARNEQFF. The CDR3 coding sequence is TGTGCCAGCAATTGGGAGGGGGCGCGGAATGAGCAGTTCTTC.

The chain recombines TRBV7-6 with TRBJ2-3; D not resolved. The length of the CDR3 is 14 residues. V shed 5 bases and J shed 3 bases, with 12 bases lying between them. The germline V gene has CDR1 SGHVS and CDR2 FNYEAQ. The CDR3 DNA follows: TGTGCCAGCAGCCTTACGTTAAGTACAGATACGCAGTATTTT. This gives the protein CASSLTLSTDTQYF.

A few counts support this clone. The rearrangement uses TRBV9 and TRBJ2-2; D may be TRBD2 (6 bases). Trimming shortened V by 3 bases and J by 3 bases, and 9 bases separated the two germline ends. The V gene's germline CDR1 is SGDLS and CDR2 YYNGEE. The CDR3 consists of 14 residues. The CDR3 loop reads CASSERGYTGELFF. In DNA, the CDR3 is TGTGCCAGCAGCGAACGGGGGTACACCGGGGAGCTGTTTTTT. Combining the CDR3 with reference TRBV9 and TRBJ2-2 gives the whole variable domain DSGVTQTPKHLITATGQRVTLRCSPRSGDLSVYWYQQSLDQGLQFLIQYYNGEERAKGNILERFSAQQFPDLHSELNLSSLELGDSALYFCASSERGYTGELFFGEGSRLTVL.

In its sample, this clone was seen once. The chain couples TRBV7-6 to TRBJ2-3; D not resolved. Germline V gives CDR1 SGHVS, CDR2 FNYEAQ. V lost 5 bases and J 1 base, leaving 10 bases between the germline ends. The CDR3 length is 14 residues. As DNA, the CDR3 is TGTGCCAGCAGCCCCCGAGGAGGCACAGATACGCAGTATTTT. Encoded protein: CASSPRGGTDTQYF. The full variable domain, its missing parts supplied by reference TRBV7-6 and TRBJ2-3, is GAGVSQSPRYKVTKRGQDVALRCDPISGHVSLYWYRQALGQGPEFLTYFNYEAQQDKSGLPNDRFSAERPEGSISTLTIQRTEQRDSAMYRCASSPRGGTDTQYFGPGTRLTVL.

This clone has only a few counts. This CDR3 reads CAWIGGHTGELFF. The CDR3, as DNA: TGTGCCTGGATAGGAGGGCATACCGGGGAGCTGTTTTTT. This chain links TRBV30 with TRBJ2-2; D may be TRBD2 (6 bases). The V gene's germline CDR1 is GTSNPN and CDR2 SVGIG (reference sequence). V lost 4 bases, J lost 5 bases, and 11 bases lay in between. The CDR3 totals 13 residues.

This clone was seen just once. The CDR3 region has the DNA TGTGCCAGCAGTTTAGTCGCAGGAGGCTCCTACGAGCAGTACTTC. It is translated as CASSLVAGGSYEQYF. The chain has TRBV28 and TRBJ2-7; D perhaps matches TRBD2 (5 bases). The V end was cut by 2 bases, the J end by 0 bases, with 11 bases between. CDR3 length: 15 residues. The germline CDR1 and CDR2 sequences are MDHEN and SYDVKM. The full variable domain, with the rest looked up from reference TRBV28 and TRBJ2-7, is DVKVTQSSRYLVKRTGEKVFLECVQDMDHENMFWYRQDPGLGLRLIYFSYDVKMKEKGDIPEGYSVSREKKERFSLILESASTNQTSMYLCASSLVAGGSYEQYFGPGTRLTVT.

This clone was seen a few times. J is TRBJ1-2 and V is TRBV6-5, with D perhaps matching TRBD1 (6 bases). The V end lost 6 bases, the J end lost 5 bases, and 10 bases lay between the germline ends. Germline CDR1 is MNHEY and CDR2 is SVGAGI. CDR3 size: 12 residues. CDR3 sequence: CASRTGTYGYTF. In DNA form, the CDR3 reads TGTGCCAGCAGAACAGGGACGTATGGCTACACCTTC.

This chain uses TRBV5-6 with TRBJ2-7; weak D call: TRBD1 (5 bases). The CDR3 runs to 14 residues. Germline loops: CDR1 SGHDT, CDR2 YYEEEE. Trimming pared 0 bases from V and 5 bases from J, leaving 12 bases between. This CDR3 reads CASSLAFQGHEQYF. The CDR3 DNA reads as TGTGCCAGCAGCTTGGCCTTCCAGGGCCACGAGCAGTACTTC. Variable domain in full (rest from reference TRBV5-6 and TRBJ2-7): DAGVTQSPTHLIKTRGQQVTLRCSPKSGHDTVSWYQQALGQGPQFIFQYYEEEERQRGNFPDRFSGHQFPNYSSELNVNALLLGDSALYLCASSLAFQGHEQYFGPGTRLTVT.

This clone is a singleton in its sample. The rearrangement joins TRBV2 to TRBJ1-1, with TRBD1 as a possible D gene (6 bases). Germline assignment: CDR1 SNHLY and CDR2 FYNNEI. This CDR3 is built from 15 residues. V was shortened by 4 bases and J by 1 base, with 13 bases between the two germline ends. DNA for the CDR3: TGTGCCAGCAGTGCGAGACAGGCTGGGAACACTGAAGCTTTCTTT. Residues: CASSARQAGNTEAFF.

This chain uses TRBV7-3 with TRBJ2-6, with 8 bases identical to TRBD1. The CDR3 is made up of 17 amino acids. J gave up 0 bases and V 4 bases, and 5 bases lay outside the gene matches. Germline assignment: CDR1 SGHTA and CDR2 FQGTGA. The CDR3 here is CASSYGTGISGANVLTF. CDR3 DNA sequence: TGTGCCAGCAGCTACGGGACAGGAATCTCTGGGGCCAACGTCCTGACTTTC.

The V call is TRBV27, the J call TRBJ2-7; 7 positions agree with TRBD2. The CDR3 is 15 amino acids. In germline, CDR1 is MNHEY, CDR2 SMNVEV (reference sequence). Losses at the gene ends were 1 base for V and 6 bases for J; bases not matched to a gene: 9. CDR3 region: CASSLLGLGSVEQYF. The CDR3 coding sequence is TGTGCCAGCAGTTTATTAGGACTAGGCTCGGTCGAGCAGTACTTC.

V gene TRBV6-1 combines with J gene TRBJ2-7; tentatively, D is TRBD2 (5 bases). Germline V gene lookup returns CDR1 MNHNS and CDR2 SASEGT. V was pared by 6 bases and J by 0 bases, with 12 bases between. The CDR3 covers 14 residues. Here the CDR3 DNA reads TGTGCCAGCAGCTGGGGTGGGAGCTCCTACGAGCAGTACTTC. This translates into CASSWGGSSYEQYF.

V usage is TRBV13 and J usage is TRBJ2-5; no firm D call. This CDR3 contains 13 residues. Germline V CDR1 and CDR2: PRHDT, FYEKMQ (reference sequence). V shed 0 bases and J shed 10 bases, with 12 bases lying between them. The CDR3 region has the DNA TGTGCCAGCAGCTTAGGTCCTCTTGACGACCAGTACTTC. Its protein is CASSLGPLDDQYF. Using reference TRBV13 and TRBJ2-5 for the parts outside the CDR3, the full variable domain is AAGVIQSPRHLIKEKRETATLKCYPIPRHDTVYWYQQGPGQDPQFLISFYEKMQSDKGSIPDRFSAQQFSDYHSELNMSSLELGDSALYFCASSLGPLDDQYFGPGTRLLVL.

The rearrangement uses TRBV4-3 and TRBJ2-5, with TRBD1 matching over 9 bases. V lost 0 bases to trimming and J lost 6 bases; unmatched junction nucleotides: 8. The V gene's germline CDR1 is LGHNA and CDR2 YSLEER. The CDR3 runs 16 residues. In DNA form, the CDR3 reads TGCGCCAGCAGCCAAGATCCGGGACAGGGTCCGAAGACCCAGTACTTC. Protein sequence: CASSQDPGQGPKTQYF.

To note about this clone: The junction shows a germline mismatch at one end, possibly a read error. The CDR3: CASSSLKSGAIISLLF. For the CDR3, the DNA is TGTGCCAGCAGCTCACTCAAATCGGGTGCCATTATAAGCTTACTCTTT. The chain carries TRBV11-2 and TRBJ1-1; D remains ambiguous. CDR1 is SGHAT, CDR2 FQNNGV, per germline. The length of the CDR3 is 16 residues.